This T cell receptor beta chain was sequenced during a study of monozygotic twins with inflammatory bowel disease. CDR1 is SQVTM and CDR2 is ANQGSEA in the germline V gene. CDR3 size: 16 residues. No DNA is given; TCRdb re-called the 5' RACE reads and lists each CDR3 protein once. This table holds about 110,000 distinct CDR3 sequences. This rearrangement joins TRBV29-1 to TRBJ2-3; TCRdb's D call, TRBD2, is unchecked because there is no DNA. The source material was blood. The receptor's source is a human donor with ulcerative colitis or Crohn's disease, or a healthy co-twin of an affected twin (not recorded which). The CDR3 sequence: CSVEDRVAGEADTQYF.